The source of this T cell receptor (beta chain) is a study of early T cells in non-severe SARS-CoV-2 infection. Looking at the study overall: The input, bulk RNA from unsorted whole blood, was sequenced, and chains were unpaired.

Study-wide results and caveats: Sequences matched to VDJdb favored anti-spike CD8 responses, while private and CD4 specificities were missed.

Unique molecular identifiers were added to individual cDNA molecules. MiXCR, run by TCRdb on the 5' RACE reads, gives a single entry per CDR3 protein. Among nearly 55,000 distinct CDR3 sequences, about 8% were seen once, and the ten largest hold approximately 10%. As to this clonotype: The antigen remains undetermined. The junction departs from the called germline gene at one end, perhaps through a read error.

The germline V gene encodes CDR1 SSHAT and CDR2 FNYEAQ (reference sequence). The CDR3 consists of 13 residues. The chain couples TRBV7-7 to TRBJ2-7; maybe TRBD2 (5 bases). Here the sequenced sample was whole blood, taken at baseline. The TCR was taken from an adult who was a healthcare worker with PCR-confirmed SARS-CoV-2 infection or an uninfected control (not recorded which). The CDR3 DNA reads TGTGCTAGCAGCTTAGCCCCTAGCTCCGAGCAGTACTTC. Translating gives CASSLAPSSEQYF.